Listed here are 25 T cell receptor beta chains from one sample, sequenced in a study of T cells in localized non-small cell lung cancer. This table comes from immunoSEQ multiplex PCR, and its TCRdb copy is limited to in-frame clones, with some not included. Of 2,500 to 3,000 clones in the sample, roughly 32% were seen once. Sequencing used lung tumor tissue, obtained before any cancer treatment. The receptor set was obtained from a female donor at least 60 years old with stage II squamous cell lung carcinoma.

This clone came up a few times. The V call is TRBV11-3, the J call TRBJ2-5; D possibly corresponds to TRBD1 (5 bases). The germline V and J ends were trimmed by 5 bases and 1 base, with 11 bases remaining between them. Germline CDR1 is SGHNT and CDR2 is YENEEA. This CDR3 is built from 14 residues. CDR3 protein: CASSLGQSQETQYF. For the CDR3, the DNA is TGTGCCAGCAGCCTTGGACAAAGCCAAGAGACCCAGTACTTC.

This chain connects TRBV19 to TRBJ2-1, with TRBD1 matching 12 bases. CDR3 size: 15 residues. CDR1 is LNHDA and CDR2 is SQIVND in the germline V gene (reference sequence). Trimming at V came to 5 bases and at J to 7 bases, leaving 6 bases not matched to a gene. The CDR3 DNA is TGTGCCAGTAGTTTGGGACAGGGGGCGCAAAATGAGCAGTTCTTC. This gives the protein CASSLGQGAQNEQFF.

This clone is medium-sized in the sample. The chain is built from TRBV9 and TRBJ2-5; no clear D. The CDR3 extends over 13 amino acids. Germline values: CDR1 SGDLS, CDR2 YYNGEE. V was shortened by 4 bases and J by 4 bases, with 11 bases between the two germline ends. The CDR3 here is CASSRARGETQYF. Written as DNA, the CDR3 is TGTGCCAGCAGCAGAGCGAGAGGAGAGACCCAGTACTTC.

This clone occurred a few times. A junction end diverges from the germline sequence, so it may reflect a read error. In nucleotides, the CDR3 is TGTGCCAGCAGTGACTCGGTCATCTCTGGAAACACCATATATTTT. Its translation is CASSDSVISGNTIYF. The chain uses TRBV6-8 and TRBJ1-3; the D is unclear. Germline CDR1 MNHGY, CDR2 SAAAGT. The CDR3 consists of 15 residues.

The chain uses TRBV19 and TRBJ1-5; D gene uncertain. CDR1 and CDR2 from the germline V gene are LNHDA and SQIVND (reference sequence). This CDR3 has 16 amino acids. V lost 6 bases and J lost 0, with 15 bases in between. The CDR3 spells CASSPPLTDSNQPQHF. Here the CDR3 DNA reads TGTGCCAGTAGCCCGCCCCTCACAGATAGCAATCAGCCCCAGCATTTT.

The J gene is TRBJ1-2, the V gene TRBV6-7; D unclear. TRBV6-7 is an ORF, with its function uncertain. The ends were cut back, 6 bases at V and 1 base at J, with 3 bases in the middle. CDR3 length: 11 residues. The CDR3 DNA reads TGTGCCAGCAGGGGTAACTATGGCTACACCTTC. It specifies CASRGNYGYTF.

The chain links TRBV11-3 to TRBJ1-4; TRBD1 aligns across 7 bases. The CDR3 length is 15 residues. The junction had 11 bases not matched to a gene; V was cut back by 5 bases and J by 8 bases. Germline CDR1 reads SGHNT; CDR2 reads YENEEA. The CDR3 loop reads CASSLERGLREKLFF. CDR3 DNA: TGTGCCAGCAGCCTGGAGAGGGGGCTGAGGGAAAAACTGTTTTTT.

V is TRBV11-3 and J is TRBJ1-5; D perhaps matches TRBD1 (5 bases). CDR3 length equals 15 residues. CDR1 SGHNT and CDR2 YENEEA come from the germline V gene. The V and J ends lost 0 bases and 0 bases respectively, with 6 bases between them. The CDR3 region has the DNA TGTGCCAGCAGCTTAGAAGGGGCTAGCAATCAGCCCCAGCATTTT. Its translation: CASSLEGASNQPQHF. Full variable domain (remainder filled in from reference TRBV11-3 and TRBJ1-5): EAGVVQSPRYKIIEKKQPVAFWCNPISGHNTLYWYLQNLGQGPELLIRYENEEAVDDSQLPKDRFSAERLKGVDSTLKIQPAELGDSAVYLCASSLEGASNQPQHFGDGTRLSIL.

This clone has only a few counts. The chain uses TRBV30 and TRBJ2-2; D unclear. The CDR3 loop spans 13 amino acids. Looked up from germline, CDR1 is GTSNPN and CDR2 is SVGIG (reference sequence). V shed 4 bases and J shed 2 bases, with 8 bases lying between them. CDR3 bases: TGTGCCTGGAAAGATTTTAACACCGGGGAGCTGTTTTTT. Its protein is CAWKDFNTGELFF.

This clone was counted a few times. J is TRBJ2-1 and V is TRBV4-1, with D perhaps matching TRBD2 (5 bases). The length of the CDR3 is 15 residues. The germline V gene encodes CDR1 MGHRA and CDR2 YSYEKL. Between the trimmed V and J ends, which lost 2 bases and 7 bases, there was a span of 15 bases. The CDR3 DNA reads TGCGCCAGCAGCCAATCCATGACAACGGGGAATGAGCAGTTCTTC. Its translation: CASSQSMTTGNEQFF.

This clone is medium-sized. The chain uses TRBV6-8 and TRBJ2-7; unclear D gene. Trimming left V 2 bases short and J 2 bases short, with 7 bases between. The germline V gene has CDR1 MNHGY and CDR2 SAAAGT. This CDR3 has 13 residues. The CDR3 loop reads CASSYLETYEQYF. The CDR3 DNA is TGTGCCAGCAGTTACCTCGAAACCTACGAGCAGTACTTC.

This clone appeared a few times. As DNA, the CDR3 is TGTGCCAGCAGCGTAAACAGGGAAGGGACCCAGTACTTC. Its translation is CASSVNREGTQYF. V is TRBV9 and J is TRBJ2-5; D might be TRBD1 (6 bases). The CDR3 extends over 13 amino acids. Germline loops: CDR1 SGDLS, CDR2 YYNGEE. V gave up 1 base and J gave up 7 bases, with 11 bases separating them.

V is TRBV6-7 and J is TRBJ1-2; possibly TRBD1 for D (6 bases). TRBV6-7 is placed among ORFs of uncertain function. CDR3 length: 13 amino acids. V lost 6 bases and J 8 bases, leaving 16 bases between the germline ends. CDR3 sequence reads: CASRSSQGGGYTF. DNA for the CDR3: TGTGCCAGCAGAAGTTCACAGGGAGGAGGCTACACCTTC.

The sample holds a few counts of this clone. This rearrangement joins TRBV19 to TRBJ1-2; 10 nucleotides line up with TRBD1. The CDR3 spans 15 residues. J was trimmed by 4 bases and V by 4 bases; bases with no gene match: 6. Germline assignment: CDR1 LNHDA and CDR2 SQIVND (reference sequence). DNA for the CDR3: TGTGCCAGTAGTAAGGGACAGGGGTTCTTCTATGGCTACACCTTC. Translating gives CASSKGQGFFYGYTF.

Note on this clone: Germline and junction disagree at one end, which may indicate a read error. The genes are TRBV6-8 and TRBJ1-1, with TRBD1 as a possible D gene (6 bases). This CDR3 comprises 14 residues. The germline V gene encodes CDR1 MNHGY and CDR2 SAAAGT. The CDR3 loop reads CAISKGHLNTEAFF. DNA for the CDR3: TGTGCCATCAGTAAGGGACACTTGAACACTGAAGCTTTCTTT.

Only a few counts were recorded for this clone. The rearrangement links TRBV27 to TRBJ2-1; 9 bases are a match to TRBD2. The CDR3 extends over 15 amino acids. Germline V lookup: CDR1 MNHEY, CDR2 SMNVEV (reference sequence). The V segment lost 4 bases and the J segment 3 bases; nucleotides outside the gene matches: 4. This chain's CDR3 is CASSSSLAGYNEQFF. For the CDR3, the DNA is TGTGCCAGCAGTTCTTCACTAGCGGGCTACAATGAGCAGTTCTTC.

The chain uses TRBV18 and TRBJ2-1; 11 bases match TRBD2. Trimming removed 2 bases from V and 10 bases from J; junction bases left unmatched: 1. The germline CDR1 and CDR2 sequences are KGHSH and LQKENI. The CDR3 runs to 13 residues. CDR3 bases: TGTGCCAGCTCACCAGGGACTAGCGGAGAGCAGTTCTTC. As protein: CASSPGTSGEQFF.

This sequence joins TRBV19 and TRBJ1-2, with a tentative D call TRBD1 (5 bases). Looked up from germline, CDR1 is LNHDA and CDR2 is SQIVND (reference sequence). The CDR3 is 13 residues long. Trimming pared 5 bases from V and 8 bases from J, leaving 15 bases between. CDR3 amino acids: CASSSTFRGGYTF. The CDR3 nucleotides are TGTGCCAGTAGTTCAACCTTTCGGGGCGGCTACACCTTC.

By frequency in the sample, this clone is medium-sized. CDR3 nucleotide sequence: TGTGCCAGCAGTTATGAGGGGTGGAACACTGAAGCTTTCTTT. This sequence encodes CASSYEGWNTEAFF. This chain uses TRBV6-8 with TRBJ1-1; perhaps TRBD1 as D (5 bases). Trimming cost V 3 bases and J 1 base, with 9 bases left between them. The CDR3 totals 14 residues. Germline V gene data show CDR1 as MNHGY and CDR2 as SAAAGT.

The chain has TRBV23-1 and TRBJ2-1; the D is unclear. TRBV23-1 is assigned to the ORF class and has an uncertain function. This CDR3 comprises 13 residues. V was shortened by 6 bases and J by 4 bases, with 10 bases between the two germline ends. The CDR3 sequence: CASSFVGYNEQFF. The CDR3 bases are TGCGCCAGCAGCTTTGTGGGTTACAATGAGCAGTTCTTC.

The CDR3 reads CASSREGQSYEQYF. The CDR3 DNA is TGTGCCAGCAGTAGAGAAGGACAGAGCTACGAGCAGTACTTC. The chain employs TRBV6-8 and TRBJ2-7; perhaps TRBD1 as D (6 bases). Germline V gives CDR1 MNHGY, CDR2 SAAAGT. The V end was cut by 5 bases, the J end by 3 bases, with 14 bases between. The CDR3 extends over 14 amino acids.

This clone has more than one count but fewer than ten. The chain uses TRBV6-8 and TRBJ1-5; 8 nucleotides align to TRBD1. The CDR3 runs 14 residues. The V gene's germline CDR1 is MNHGY and CDR2 SAAAGT. With V trimmed by 5 bases and J by 4 bases, 4 bases remained unmatched. In DNA form, the CDR3 reads TGTGCCAGCAGTCCGGGACAGGTAAATCAGCCCCAGCATTTT. Its translation is CASSPGQVNQPQHF.

The genes are TRBV5-1 and TRBJ1-1, with D possibly matching TRBD1 (5 bases). Per the germline V gene, CDR1 is SGHRS and CDR2 is YFSETQ. The CDR3 runs 14 residues. V lost 9 bases, J lost 1 base, and 16 bases lay in between. CDR3 sequence reads: CATHGGVENTEAFF. CDR3 bases: TGCGCCACCCACGGGGGGGTCGAGAACACTGAAGCTTTCTTT.

The chain has TRBV18 and TRBJ2-6, with D uncertain. CDR1 and CDR2 from the germline V gene are KGHSH and LQKENI. V shed 6 bases and J shed 3 bases, with 6 bases lying between them. The CDR3 totals 13 residues. The CDR3 protein is CASSPGGANVLTF. CDR3 DNA sequence: TGTGCCAGCTCCCCTGGTGGGGCCAACGTCCTGACTTTC.

The chain employs TRBV12-5 and TRBJ1-1, with D tentatively TRBD1 (5 bases). The CDR3 has 13 residues. Germline values: CDR1 LGHNT, CDR2 FRNRAP. The CDR3 loop is CASIPTSDSPAFF. The CDR3 DNA reads TGTGCCAGCATCCCCACGTCTGACAGTCCAGCTTTCTTT.